This T cell receptor beta chain was observed in a study of OX40 agonist ivuxolimab in advanced cancers. Overall study context: Patients were treated with ivuxolimab, an agonistic anti-OX40 (CD134) antibody. Study observations and caveats: At 0.1 to 3.0 mg/kg, CD4+ and CD8+ blood T cells expanded clonally by week 6. Some patients without response likewise showed low normalized clonal expansion.

Comment on this clone: Its antigen is not known.

The assay was immunoSEQ multiplex PCR, and TCRdb's table has in-frame clones only and misses some. Among 15,000 to 25,000 clones listed, around 82% were seen once. CDR1 and CDR2 (germline): LNHNV, YYDKDF (reference sequence). The CDR3 covers 15 residues. Trimming cost V 3 bases and J 8 bases; bases outside gene matches: 8. The sampling schedule covered blood at baseline, cycle 4 day 1, and cycle 7 day 1. The chain carries TRBV15 and TRBJ2-1; 9 positions agree with TRBD2. This receptor was identified in an adult with an advanced solid tumor such as melanoma, head and neck, liver or kidney cancer. Sample: CD4+ or CD8+ T cells sorted from blood, taken in a trial of the OX40 agonist ivuxolimab. CDR3 bases: TGTGCCACCAGCAGGTCGAGCGGGAGGAGCGATGAGCAGTTCTTC. Its protein is CATSRSSGRSDEQFF.